Listed below are T cell receptor beta chains from one sample, sequenced in a study of molecular identifiers for immune sequencing clone quantification. TCRdb reprocessed the PCR reads with MiXCR, giving one entry per CDR3 protein. Seen here are about 640,000 distinct CDR3 sequences, just under 20% observed once, and the top ten hold 0.85% to 0.9%. Sequenced: naive CD8+ T cells from blood, with Jurkat cell RNA spiked in. These receptor sequences come from a human donor in good health. Some libraries in this study had Jurkat cell RNA spiked in. The CDR3 runs from the conserved cysteine through the conserved F or W. The D gene is left open where the match is weak. Expanded clones are given a class, and other clones once, few, many or no size at all.

TRBJ2-1,TRBV19,-,-,CASSISPDGSYEQFF,TGTGCCAGTAGTATCTCCCCGGACGGTTCCTACGAGCAGTTCTTC
TRBJ1-5,TRBV4-1,-,many,CASSQDSFNQPQHF,TGCGCCAGCAGCCAAGATAGTTTCAATCAGCCCCAGCATTTT
TRBJ2-1,TRBV20-1,TRBD2,many,CSARLEGGRGNEQFF,TGCAGTGCTAGACTCGAAGGCGGGAGGGGTAATGAGCAGTTCTTC
TRBJ2-3,TRBV28,-,many,CASSLGHGPDLRYF,TGTGCCAGCAGTTTGGGGCACGGACCCGACCTTCGGTATTTT
TRBJ2-3,TRBV9,TRBD2,many,CASSVLAGLPFTDTQYF,TGTGCCAGCAGCGTACTAGCGGGACTTCCCTTCACAGATACGCAGTATTTT
TRBJ2-1,TRBV7-9,-,-,CASSDPAENEQFF,TGTGCCAGCAGCGACCCAGCGGAAAATGAGCAGTTCTTC
TRBJ2-3,TRBV12-3/TRBV12-4,TRBD2,many,CASSPGTSRQYF,TGTGCCAGCAGTCCCGGGACTAGCAGGCAGTATTTT
TRBJ2-5,TRBV20-1,-,many,CSARNRAETQYF,TGCAGTGCTAGAAACAGGGCTGAGACCCAGTACTTC
TRBJ2-1,TRBV7-9,TRBD1,many,CASSLARGQGFYNEQFF,TGTGCCAGCAGCTTAGCGAGAGGACAGGGGTTCTACAATGAGCAGTTCTTC
TRBJ1-2,TRBV20-1,TRBD1,many,CSAIPQGVDYTF,TGCAGTGCTATCCCGCAGGGGGTGGACTACACCTTC
TRBJ1-5,TRBV12-3/TRBV12-4,-,many,CASSPPGAGFNQPQHF,TGTGCCAGCAGTCCGCCTGGAGCGGGCTTTAATCAGCCCCAGCATTTT
TRBJ2-5,TRBV12-3/TRBV12-4,-,-,CASSDALGPKRETQYF,TGTGCCAGCAGTGACGCCCTGGGTCCAAAAAGGGAGACCCAGTACTTC
TRBJ1-1,TRBV3-1,-,many,CASSPPLLGPMNTEAFF,TGTGCCAGCAGCCCGCCCCTGCTCGGCCCCATGAACACTGAAGCTTTCTTT
TRBJ2-7,TRBV19,-,-,CASSMTGAPHEQYF,TGTGCCAGTAGTATGACGGGAGCGCCCCACGAGCAGTACTTC
TRBJ2-1,TRBV6-2/TRBV6-3,TRBD2,-,CASGHGYSAGLAKYPSYNEQFF,TGTGCCAGCGGTCACGGGTACTCCGCGGGACTAGCGAAATACCCTTCCTACAATGAGCAGTTCTTC
TRBJ1-5,TRBV6-2/TRBV6-3,-,many,CASSYSGQSYSNQPQHF,TGTGCCAGCAGTTACTCCGGGCAGTCCTATAGCAATCAGCCCCAGCATTTT
TRBJ2-3,TRBV29-1,TRBD2,many,CSVASGSTDTQYF,TGCAGCGTTGCTAGCGGGAGCACAGATACGCAGTATTTT
TRBJ2-7,TRBV5-6,-,-,CASSLGLTPSYEQYF,TGTGCCAGCAGCTTGGGACTAACACCCTCCTACGAGCAGTACTTC
TRBJ2-7,TRBV27,-,many,CASSLSPSEQYF,TGTGCCAGCAGTTTAAGCCCCTCCGAGCAGTACTTC
TRBJ1-4,TRBV6-2/TRBV6-3,-,many,CASSYPGQSRQLFF,TGTGCCAGCAGTTATCCCGGACAGTCGCGGCAACTGTTTTTT
TRBJ2-2,TRBV3-1,-,few,CASSPRQIPNTGELFF,TGTGCCAGCAGCCCCCGACAGATACCGAACACCGGGGAGCTGTTTTTT
TRBJ2-7,TRBV24-1,-,few,CATSDLSGAPYEQYF,TGTGCCACCAGTGATTTGAGCGGAGCCCCCTACGAGCAGTACTTC
TRBJ1-1,TRBV7-9,TRBD1,many,CASSYPAAGGKAFF,TGTGCCAGCAGCTACCCGGCGGCAGGGGGTAAAGCTTTCTTT
TRBJ2-5,TRBV6-5,-,many,CASSTSTGLQETQYF,TGTGCCAGCAGTACTTCAACAGGGTTACAAGAGACCCAGTACTTC
TRBJ2-7,TRBV5-6,-,many,CASSPWDTSYEQYF,TGTGCCAGCAGCCCATGGGACACCTCCTACGAGCAGTACTTC